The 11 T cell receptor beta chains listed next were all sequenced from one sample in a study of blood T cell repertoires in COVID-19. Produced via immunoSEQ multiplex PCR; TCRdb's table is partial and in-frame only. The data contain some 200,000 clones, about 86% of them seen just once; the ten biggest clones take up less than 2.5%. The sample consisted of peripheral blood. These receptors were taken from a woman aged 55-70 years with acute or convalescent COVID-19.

CDR3 amino acids: CASSESGDTQYF. CDR3 coding DNA: TGTGCCAGCAGTGAATCCGGAGATACGCAGTATTTT. The chain uses TRBV2 and TRBJ2-3; the D is unclear. Germline CDR1 reads SNHLY; CDR2 reads FYNNEI. The ends were cut back, 2 bases at V and 5 bases at J, with 5 bases in the middle. The CDR3 extends over 12 amino acids.

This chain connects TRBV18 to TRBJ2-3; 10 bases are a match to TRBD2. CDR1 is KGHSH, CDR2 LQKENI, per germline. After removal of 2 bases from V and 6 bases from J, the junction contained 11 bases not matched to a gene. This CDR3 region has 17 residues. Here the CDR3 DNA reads TGTGCCAGCTCACCAAGGTCGAATAGCGGGGGGTTCGATACGCAGTATTTT. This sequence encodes CASSPRSNSGGFDTQYF.

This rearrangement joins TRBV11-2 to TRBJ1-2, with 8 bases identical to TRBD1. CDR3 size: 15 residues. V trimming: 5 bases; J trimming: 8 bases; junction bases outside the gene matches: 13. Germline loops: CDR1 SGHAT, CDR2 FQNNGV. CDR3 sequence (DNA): TGTGCCAGCAGCGTCACTAACCAACGACAGGGGGGCTACACCTTC. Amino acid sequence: CASSVTNQRQGGYTF.

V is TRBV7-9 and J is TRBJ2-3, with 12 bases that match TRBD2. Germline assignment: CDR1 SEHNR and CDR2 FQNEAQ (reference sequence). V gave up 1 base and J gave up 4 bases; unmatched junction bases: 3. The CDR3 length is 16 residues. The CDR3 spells CASSLGLAGVADTQYF. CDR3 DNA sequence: TGTGCCAGCAGCTTAGGACTAGCGGGGGTGGCAGATACGCAGTATTTT.

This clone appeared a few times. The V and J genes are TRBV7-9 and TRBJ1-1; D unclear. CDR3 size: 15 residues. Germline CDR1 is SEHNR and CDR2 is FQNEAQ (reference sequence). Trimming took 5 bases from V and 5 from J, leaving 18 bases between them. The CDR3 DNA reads TGTGCCAGCAGCACCCTAAGGACCGGAGGGACTGAAGCTTTCTTT. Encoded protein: CASSTLRTGGTEAFF.

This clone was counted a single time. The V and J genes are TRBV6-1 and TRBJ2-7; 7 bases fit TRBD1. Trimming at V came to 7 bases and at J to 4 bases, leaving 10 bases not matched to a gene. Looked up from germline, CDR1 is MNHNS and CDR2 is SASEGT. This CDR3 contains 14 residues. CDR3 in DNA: TGTGCCAGCAAGAGACAGGGCTTTTTTTACGAGCAGTACTTC. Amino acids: CASKRQGFFYEQYF.

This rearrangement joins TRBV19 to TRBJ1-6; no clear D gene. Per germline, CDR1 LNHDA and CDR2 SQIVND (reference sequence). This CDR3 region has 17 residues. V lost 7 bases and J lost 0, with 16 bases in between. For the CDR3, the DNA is TGTGCCAGTACCAGCAATCCGGGAAGCTCCTATAATTCACCCCTCCACTTT. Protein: CASTSNPGSSYNSPLHF.

The CDR3: CSASTSGVGADTQYF. The CDR3 DNA follows: TGCAGTGCTAGTACCAGCGGGGTTGGGGCGGATACGCAGTATTTT. This chain joins TRBV20-1 and TRBJ2-3; 7 bases fit TRBD2. The CDR3 runs 15 residues. V was clipped by 3 bases and J by 6 bases; unmatched bases: 12. CDR1 is DFQATT, CDR2 SNEGSKA, per germline (reference sequence).

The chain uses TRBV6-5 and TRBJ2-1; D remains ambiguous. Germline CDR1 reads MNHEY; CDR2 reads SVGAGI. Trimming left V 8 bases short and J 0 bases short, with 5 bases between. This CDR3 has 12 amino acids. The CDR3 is CASHSSYNEQFF. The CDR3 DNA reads TGTGCCAGCCACAGCTCCTACAATGAGCAGTTCTTC.

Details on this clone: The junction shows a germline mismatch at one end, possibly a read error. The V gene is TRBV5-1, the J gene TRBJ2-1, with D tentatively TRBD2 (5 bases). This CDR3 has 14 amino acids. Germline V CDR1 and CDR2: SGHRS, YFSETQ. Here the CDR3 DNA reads TGCGCCAGCAGCTTTGAGCTCGGGAACCCATCCCCACTCTTC. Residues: CASSFELGNPSPLF.

The CDR3 coding sequence is TGTGCCAGCAGCCAAGGAACAGGCGGTTTCAGCTACACCTTC. It specifies CASSQGTGGFSYTF. V gene TRBV3-1 (or the pseudogene TRBV3-2) combines with J gene TRBJ1-2, with D possibly matching TRBD1 (5 bases). CDR3 length: 14 amino acids. V lost 1 base and J lost 9, with 15 bases in between. CDR1 and CDR2 (germline): LGHDT, YNNKEL (reference sequence).